This TCR beta chain emerged from a study of Ad26.COV2.S vaccination and SARS-CoV-2 variants. Study information: Ad26.COV2.S arm of COV1001 included the donor. The study's findings and limits: Ad26.COV2.S recipients had broader spike-specific TCRs (P = 0.0014).

The CDR3 spans 13 residues. J gave up 6 bases and V 5 bases, and 2 bases lay outside the gene matches. CDR1 and CDR2 from the germline V gene are SGHNT and YENEEA. As concerns this clone: Its specificity is unknown.

Treatment noted: 15 to 20 received Ad26.COV2.S at low or high dose, single or two shots; 5 received placebo; per-sample allocation not given. The samples date from day 63 after the first vaccine or placebo injection. Assay used: immunoSEQ multiplex PCR; TCRdb lists only in-frame clones, some missing. In the table there are just over 350,000 clones, approximately 85% of which are singletons. The rearrangement links TRBV11-3 to TRBJ2-2; 8 nucleotides match TRBD1. The clonotype was recovered from a person aged 18 to 59 who received the Ad26.COV2.S COVID-19 vaccine or a placebo. The material sequenced was peripheral blood, taken in a trial of Ad26.COV2.S vaccine versus placebo. The CDR3 reads CASSQQGAGELFF. The CDR3 DNA reads as TGTGCCAGCAGCCAACAGGGGGCCGGGGAGCTGTTTTTT.